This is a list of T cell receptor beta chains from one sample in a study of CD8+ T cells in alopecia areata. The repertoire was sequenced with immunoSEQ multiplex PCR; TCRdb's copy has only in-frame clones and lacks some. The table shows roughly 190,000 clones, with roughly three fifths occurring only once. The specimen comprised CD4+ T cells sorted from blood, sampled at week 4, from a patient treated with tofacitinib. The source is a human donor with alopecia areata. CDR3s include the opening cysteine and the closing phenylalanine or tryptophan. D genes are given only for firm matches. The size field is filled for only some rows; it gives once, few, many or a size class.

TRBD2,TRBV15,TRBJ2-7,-,CATSRDQASGRYEQYF,TGTGCCACCAGCAGAGATCAAGCTAGCGGGAGGTACGAGCAGTACTTC
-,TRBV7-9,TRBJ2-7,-,CASSRTVNSYEQYF,TGTGCCAGCAGTAGGACAGTCAACTCCTACGAGCAGTACTTC
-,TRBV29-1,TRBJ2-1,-,CSVEIGRRQFF,TGCAGCGTTGAAATTGGGAGAAGGCAGTTCTTC
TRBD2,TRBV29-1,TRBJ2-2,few,CSAGPAGGLGELFF,TGCAGCGCAGGTCCAGCGGGAGGGCTCGGGGAGCTGTTTTTT
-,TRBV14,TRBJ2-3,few,CASSQQERTTQYF,TGTGCCAGCAGCCAACAAGAGCGGACCACGCAGTATTTT
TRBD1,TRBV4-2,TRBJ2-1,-,CASSYDRGEQFF,TGTGCCAGCAGCTACGACAGGGGTGAGCAGTTCTTC
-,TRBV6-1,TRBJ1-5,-,CAGSIGPNQPQHF,TGTGCCGGATCGATTGGCCCTAATCAGCCCCAGCATTTT
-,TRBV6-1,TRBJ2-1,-,CASRYRVMGHEQFF,TGTGCCAGCAGGTACAGGGTGATGGGTCATGAGCAGTTCTTC
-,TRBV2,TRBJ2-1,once,CASSRANPTGQFF,TGTGCCAGCAGCAGGGCTAATCCGACCGGGCAGTTCTTC
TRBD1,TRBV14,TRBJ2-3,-,CASSQLQGQDTQYF,TGTGCCAGCAGCCAACTACAGGGGCAAGATACGCAGTATTTT
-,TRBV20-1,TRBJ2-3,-,CSASWRDTQYF,TGCAGTGCTTCCTGGAGGGATACGCAGTATTTT
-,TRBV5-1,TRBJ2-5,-,CASSLAIVRGETQYF,TGCGCCAGCAGCTTGGCGATAGTCAGGGGAGAGACCCAGTACTTC
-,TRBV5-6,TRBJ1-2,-,CASSLVGPEDYGYTF,TGTGCCAGCAGCTTGGTGGGCCCCGAGGACTATGGCTACACCTTC
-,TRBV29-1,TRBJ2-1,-,CSVGREEQFF,TGCAGCGTTGGAAGGGAGGAGCAGTTCTTC
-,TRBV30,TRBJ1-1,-,CAWSRGRQEAFF,TGTGCCTGGAGTCGAGGGCGACAGGAAGCTTTCTTT
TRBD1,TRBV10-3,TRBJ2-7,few,CASSDRDRGNEQYF,TGTGCCAGCAGTGACCGGGACAGGGGGAACGAGCAGTACTTC
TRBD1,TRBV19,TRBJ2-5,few,CASSMRRDSAMTQYF,TGTGCCAGTAGTATGCGCAGGGACAGTGCAATGACCCAGTACTTC
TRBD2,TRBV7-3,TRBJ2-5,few,CASSLGTSGRTGETQYF,TGTGCCAGCAGCTTAGGGACTAGCGGGAGAACAGGGGAGACCCAGTACTTC
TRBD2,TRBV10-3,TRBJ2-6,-,CAISESVAGHVLTF,TGTGCCATCAGTGAGTCTGTAGCGGGACACGTCCTGACTTTC
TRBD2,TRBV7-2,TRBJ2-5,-,CASSSGLAGGWETQYF,TGTGCCAGCAGCTCGGGACTAGCGGGAGGATGGGAGACCCAGTACTTC